Presented here are 9 T cell receptor beta chains from one specimen sequenced in a study of T cell responses to AZD1222 COVID-19 vaccine. Clones were read by immunoSEQ multiplex PCR, and TCRdb kept only the in-frame ones, dropping some. The sample holds some 110,000 clones, roughly 82% seen once. The specimen comprised peripheral blood, sampled on day 0 of AZD1222 vaccination. The receptors stem from an adult in good health.

This chain links TRBV7-9 with TRBJ1-5; 8 bases match TRBD1. Per the germline V gene, CDR1 is SEHNR and CDR2 is FQNEAQ (reference sequence). J was trimmed by 2 bases and V by 2 bases; bases with no gene match: 5. The CDR3 extends over 16 amino acids. The CDR3 coding sequence is TGTGCCAGCAGCTTATATGTGACAGGGGGCAATCAGCCCCAGCATTTT. This encodes CASSLYVTGGNQPQHF.

This clone showed up just once. This CDR3 reads CASSLQRGGYYNEQFF. The CDR3 coding sequence is TGCGCCAGCAGCTTGCAGCGGGGGGGTTATTACAATGAGCAGTTCTTC. The V and J genes are TRBV5-1 and TRBJ2-1, with 10 bases lining up with TRBD2. Germline lookup yields CDR1 SGHRS and CDR2 YFSETQ. This CDR3 comprises 16 residues. The ends lost 1 base at V and 4 bases at J; junction bases unmatched: 5.

The genes are TRBV5-4 and TRBJ2-5, with a possible D match to TRBD1 (5 bases). The V gene lost 4 bases and the J gene lost 5 bases, with 12 bases spanning the gap. The CDR3 has 13 residues. From germline, CDR1 is SGHNT and CDR2 YYREEE (reference sequence). This CDR3 reads CASSPTVRETQYF. The CDR3 DNA reads as TGTGCCAGCAGCCCGACAGTTCGGGAGACCCAGTACTTC.

This chain connects TRBV5-5 to TRBJ1-2; possibly TRBD1 for D (5 bases). Germline lookup yields CDR1 SGHKS and CDR2 YYEKEE (reference sequence). The CDR3 consists of 13 residues. Trimming took 5 bases from V and 4 from J, leaving 12 bases between them. Here the CDR3 reads CASSRDGFYGYTF. DNA for the CDR3: TGTGCCAGCAGTCGGGACGGTTTCTATGGCTACACCTTC.

V and J are TRBV5-1 and TRBJ2-7; tentatively, D is TRBD1 (6 bases). V lost 3 bases and J 0 bases, leaving 16 bases between the germline ends. CDR3 length equals 16 residues. The germline CDR1 and CDR2 sequences are SGHRS and YFSETQ. The CDR3 DNA follows: TGCGCCAGCAGCTCAGCCGTTGGGGGCTTCTCCTACGAGCAGTACTTC. Protein: CASSSAVGGFSYEQYF.

The chain carries TRBV7-2 and TRBJ1-3; no reliable D call. Germline-derived CDR1 and CDR2 are SGHTA and FQGNSA. V lost 0 bases and J 4 bases, leaving 7 bases between the germline ends. This CDR3 has 14 amino acids. Here the CDR3 reads CASSLASWGNTIYF. The CDR3 DNA sequence: TGTGCCAGCAGCTTAGCGAGCTGGGGAAACACCATATATTTT.

The genes are TRBV7-9 and TRBJ2-1; no clear D. This CDR3 comprises 13 residues. The V gene's germline CDR1 is SEHNR and CDR2 FQNEAQ (reference sequence). Trimming shortened V by 4 bases and J by 7 bases, and 11 bases separated the two germline ends. The CDR3, as DNA: TGTGCCAGCAGCTCGTTCCGCCGGAATGAGCAGTTCTTC. This gives the protein CASSSFRRNEQFF.

The chain is built from TRBV19 and TRBJ2-1, with no clear D. Trimming took off 1 base at V and 15 bases at J, with 13 bases between the two ends. CDR1 is LNHDA and CDR2 is SQIVND in the germline V gene (reference sequence). This CDR3 spans 12 amino acids. The CDR3 DNA sequence: TGTGCCAGTAGTATAGGTCGCTTATTGCCGTTCTTC. Amino acids: CASSIGRLLPFF.

The chain joins TRBV6-5 to TRBJ2-2, with D hard to call. Germline CDR1 MNHEY, CDR2 SVGAGI. V was shortened by 3 bases and J by 6 bases, with 8 bases between the two germline ends. The CDR3 loop spans 13 amino acids. The CDR3 sequence: CASSYRAAGELFF. CDR3 bases: TGTGCCAGCAGTTATAGGGCCGCCGGGGAGCTGTTTTTT.